The sample holds a few counts of the clone carrying this T cell receptor (beta chain). Its antigen remains unknown. The sample belongs to a study of identical twins. The study's findings and limits: There is a chance that invariant MAIT and iNKT cells partially muddied zero-insertion analyses.

TCRdb independently ran MiXCR on the 5' RACE reads; one entry per CDR3 protein. The table includes some 500,000 distinct CDR3 sequences, 13% to 15% detected once. Every donor was a healthy Caucasian. A further study also used this sample, focusing on yellow fever vaccine responses in identical twins.

Input material: CD4+ T cells sorted from blood. The sequence was collected from a woman aged 18-29 years in good health.

The chain's CDR3 is CSASGGGYEQYF. DNA of the CDR3: TGCAGTGCTAGTGGGGGGGGCTACGAGCAGTACTTC. The rearrangement joins TRBV20-1 to TRBJ2-7; 7 bases agree with TRBD2. From germline, CDR1 is DFQATT and CDR2 SNEGSKA (reference sequence). The CDR3 contains 12 residues. Germline trimming cut 3 bases from V and 3 bases from J; bases unmatched to any gene: 2.